These 16 T cell receptor beta chains share one sample of origin, sequenced in a study of human T cells and chemical hapten exposure listed by TCRdb under 2021. The time point tag for this specimen amounts to: patch test 2, 6 weeks after DPC sensitization. Per the publication, the treatment or condition label means: therapeutic diphenylcyclopropenone sensitization with weekly scalp DPC. Library method: RACE. The reads were generated on a NextSeq 500. In-frame beta chains were kept once TCRdb had trimmed the public reads at Q25 with fastp and called clones with MiXCR. Every CDR3 protein is listed once, alongside the most common genes and DNA of its rows. For this sample the table gives just over 350,000 distinct CDR3 sequences, of which roughly 6.3% were detected only once. Over 5.5% of the sample is in the top ten clones. The input for sequencing was whole blood, taken in connection with sensitization to the hapten diphenylcyclopropenone (DPC). Source of these receptors: a young woman with alopecia areata. Some clones in this sample may be carry-over from other donors' samples.

This clonotype was seen many times. The genes are TRBV28 and TRBJ1-2; TRBD1 matches 9 bases. The ends lost 5 bases at V and 4 bases at J; junction bases unmatched: 8. The CDR3 is 15 residues long. The germline gives CDR1 MDHEN, CDR2 SYDVKM. DNA of the CDR3: TGTGCCAGCAGTCGTCCGGGACAGGGTTCCTATGGCTACACCTTC. It encodes CASSRPGQGSYGYTF.

This clonotype was seen ten or more times. V and J are TRBV12-3 or TRBV12-4 and TRBJ1-2; D is possibly TRBD1 (5 bases). The CDR3 has 16 residues. V dropped 1 base and J dropped 0 bases, with 12 bases sitting between them. The CDR3 region has the DNA TGTGCCAGCAGTTTAGTTATCAGGGCTACTAACTATGGCTACACCTTC. Its translation is CASSLVIRATNYGYTF.

The table lists this clonotype with a few counts. The genes are TRBV12-3 or TRBV12-4 and TRBJ1-6; D is unclear. V shed 6 bases and J shed 9 bases, with 24 bases lying between them. This CDR3 contains 17 residues. CDR3 sequence (DNA): TGTGCCAGCAGCCTAAACCCCGGTTGGGGAGGTGGTTCACCCCTCCACTTT. The encoded protein is CASSLNPGWGGGSPLHF.

There are many counts of this clonotype. The chain recombines TRBV18 with TRBJ1-1, with 10 bases aligning to TRBD1. V lost 1 base and J lost 3; bases outside the gene matches: 11. This CDR3 region has 18 residues. In germline, CDR1 is KGHSH, CDR2 LQKENI. The CDR3 region has the DNA TGTGCCAGCTCACCACAAATGTCGACAGGGGGCTTAGACACTGAAGCTTTCTTT. This encodes CASSPQMSTGGLDTEAFF.

This clonotype was counted only a few times. V and J are TRBV29-1 and TRBJ2-3; 13 bases fit TRBD2. The germline V gene has CDR1 SQVTM and CDR2 ANQGSEA. The V gene end was trimmed by 7 bases and the J gene end by 4 bases; junction bases not matched to a gene: 2. The CDR3 is made up of 13 amino acids. CDR3 loop: CSATSGGADTQYF. In nucleotides, the CDR3 is TGCAGCGCCACTAGCGGGGGGGCAGATACGCAGTATTTT.

Only a few counts were recorded for this clonotype. This chain uses TRBV20-1 with TRBJ2-3; unclear D gene. Germline CDR1 DFQATT, CDR2 SNEGSKA (reference sequence). The CDR3 covers 14 residues. V was cut by 5 bases and J by 6 bases, with 18 bases left in between. In DNA, the CDR3 is TGCAGTGCTGACAACCCCGGTTGGGCGGATACGCAGTATTTT. Its protein product is CSADNPGWADTQYF.

V is TRBV12-3 or TRBV12-4 and J is TRBJ2-1; no clear D gene. V lost 0 bases and J lost 12, with 9 bases in between. CDR3 size: 12 residues. CDR3 protein: CASSLAVRGQFF. For the CDR3, the DNA is TGTGCCAGCAGTTTAGCCGTGAGAGGGCAGTTCTTC.

There are many counts of this clonotype. The rearrangement links TRBV6-2 or TRBV6-3 to TRBJ2-1; 10 bases match TRBD2. The V gene end was trimmed by 10 bases and the J gene end by 6 bases; junction bases not matched to a gene: 12. The CDR3 extends over 15 amino acids. The V gene's germline CDR1 is MNHEY and CDR2 SVGEGT. As DNA, the CDR3 is TGTGCCACAGGGCACCGGAGCGGGGGGGCCAATGAGCAGTTCTTC. Translated, it gives CATGHRSGGANEQFF.

This clonotype was counted many times. The chain has TRBV29-1 and TRBJ1-5; D unresolved. The germline V gene encodes CDR1 SQVTM and CDR2 ANQGSEA. The CDR3 length is 14 residues. Between the trimmed V and J ends, which lost 3 bases and 0 bases, there was a span of 9 bases. Here the CDR3 DNA reads TGCAGCGTTGATGGGAGAAGTAGCAATCAGCCCCAGCATTTT. This gives the protein CSVDGRSSNQPQHF.

This clonotype was counted a few times. This chain joins TRBV11-1 and TRBJ2-7; D is possibly TRBD1 (6 bases). Between the trimmed V and J ends, which lost 2 bases and 4 bases, there was a span of 12 bases. CDR1 is SGHAT and CDR2 is FQDESV in the germline V gene (reference sequence). This CDR3 spans 14 amino acids. This CDR3 is CASSLRSRGYEQYF. The CDR3 DNA reads TGTGCCAGCAGCTTACGGTCCAGGGGATACGAGCAGTACTTC.

This clonotype has at least ten counts. The chain combines TRBV4-2 with TRBJ2-5, with 10 bases aligning to TRBD2. The CDR3 has 15 residues. Germline CDR1 LGHNA, CDR2 YNFKEQ. Trimming cost V 4 bases and J 5 bases; bases outside gene matches: 7. The CDR3 region has the DNA TGTGCCAGCAGCCTCAAAGCGGGGGGGCTCGAGACCCAGTACTTC. Protein: CASSLKAGGLETQYF.

At least ten counts were recorded for this clonotype. The V and J genes are TRBV6-5 and TRBJ1-6, with D perhaps matching TRBD1 (5 bases). The germline gives CDR1 MNHEY, CDR2 SVGAGI. CDR3 size: 14 residues. Trimming pared 8 bases from V and 0 bases from J, leaving 8 bases between. For the CDR3, the DNA is TGTGCCAGCTGTGACAGCTCCTATAATTCACCCCTCCACTTT. Encoded protein: CASCDSSYNSPLHF.

The rearrangement joins TRBV4-1 to TRBJ2-3; D gene ambiguous. The CDR3 runs 12 residues. V lost 6 bases to trimming and J lost 6 bases, with 10 bases between them. Germline V CDR1 and CDR2: MGHRA, YSYEKL. CDR3 in DNA: TGCGCCAGCAGGGAGATCGGGGATACGCAGTATTTT. This sequence encodes CASREIGDTQYF.

This clonotype was picked up a small number of times. The chain combines TRBV6-5 with TRBJ2-5; 9 bases line up with TRBD1. Germline V gene sequence: CDR1 MNHEY, CDR2 SVGAGI. V lost 6 bases, J lost 5 bases, and 7 bases stayed unmatched. CDR3 length: 14 amino acids. The CDR3 region is CASSFRTGDETQYF. The CDR3 DNA follows: TGTGCCAGCAGCTTCAGGACAGGGGATGAGACCCAGTACTTC.

In its sample, this clonotype was seen a few times. The J gene is TRBJ2-2, the V gene TRBV3-1; 7 bases map to TRBD1. Germline values: CDR1 LGHDT, CDR2 YNNKEL (reference sequence). Trimming removed 4 bases from V and 2 bases from J; junction bases left unmatched: 4. The CDR3 is 15 amino acids. The CDR3 here is CASSLGQVNTGELFF. CDR3 bases: TGTGCCAGCAGCCTAGGACAGGTCAACACCGGGGAGCTGTTTTTT.

V usage is TRBV2 and J usage is TRBJ1-3; D possibly corresponds to TRBD1 (6 bases). This CDR3 has 12 residues. V was clipped by 6 bases and J by 4 bases, with 7 bases between them. Germline values: CDR1 SNHLY, CDR2 FYNNEI. The CDR3 nucleotides read TGTGCCAGCAGACAGGGAGGAAACACCATATATTTT. Translated, it gives CASRQGGNTIYF.